Each of the 10 T cell receptor beta chains below was sequenced from the same sample in a study of T cells in Graves' hyperthyroidism and ophthalmopathy. Using RNA transcripts as the source, TCR beta CDR3 regions were amplified. First-round RT-PCR targeting the TCR CDR3 was performed with the HTBI primer set. TCRdb re-derived calls from the multiplex PCR reads in MiXCR, one entry per CDR3 protein. The sample includes hundreds of thousands of distinct CDR3 sequences, about 45% of them seen just once. Sequencing was carried out using peripheral blood or thyroid tissue (not recorded which). These TCRs come from an adult man with Graves' disease, either hyperthyroidism or ophthalmopathy (not recorded which).

The chain recombines TRBV7-6 with TRBJ1-5; tentatively, D is TRBD1 (5 bases). This CDR3 has 14 residues. V was cut by 2 bases and J by 7 bases, with 12 bases left in between. Per the germline V gene, CDR1 is SGHVS and CDR2 is FNYEAQ. CDR3 sequence reads: CASSLYLGGQPQHF. In DNA, the CDR3 is TGTGCCAGCAGCTTATACTTGGGGGGGCAGCCCCAGCATTTT.

This clonotype has at least ten counts. This chain uses TRBV7-8 with TRBJ1-1; D is undetermined. Germline V lookup: CDR1 SGHVS, CDR2 FQNEAQ. V was trimmed by 1 base and J by 6 bases, leaving 15 bases between them. The CDR3 totals 15 residues. The CDR3 is CASSLEVGRRAEAFF. CDR3 nucleotides: TGTGCCAGCAGCTTAGAGGTTGGGCGACGAGCTGAAGCTTTCTTT.

The chain couples TRBV9 to TRBJ2-5; 9 bases are a match to TRBD1. V shed 3 bases, J shed 5 bases, and the junction held 8 bases outside the gene matches. CDR1 and CDR2 (germline): SGDLS, YYNGEE. The CDR3 length is 15 residues. CDR3 loop: CASSAGEDRGETQYF. CDR3 nucleotide sequence: TGTGCCAGCAGCGCCGGAGAAGACAGGGGGGAGACCCAGTACTTC.

The chain has TRBV7-6 and TRBJ2-5, with D uncertain. Deletions cut 2 bases from V and 4 bases from J, with 14 bases between. The germline V gene has CDR1 SGHVS and CDR2 FNYEAQ. This CDR3 is 15 amino acids long. CDR3 amino acids: CASSLREVLGETQYF. The CDR3 DNA follows: TGTGCCAGCAGCTTAAGAGAGGTTCTAGGAGAGACCCAGTACTTC.

This clonotype was observed at least ten times. The chain couples TRBV10-3 to TRBJ1-2; 8 nucleotides align to TRBD1. The germline gives CDR1 ENHRY, CDR2 SYGVKD. The J segment lost 9 bases and the V segment lost 2 bases, leaving 5 bases of the junction unmatched. The CDR3 loop spans 13 amino acids. CDR3 region: CAISEQGAMSYTF. CDR3 nucleotides: TGTGCCATCAGTGAGCAGGGGGCCATGAGCTACACCTTC.

This chain joins TRBV19 and TRBJ1-2, with a possible D match to TRBD1 (6 bases). Trimming left V 1 base short and J 6 bases short, with 18 bases between. In germline, CDR1 is LNHDA, CDR2 SQIVND (reference sequence). This CDR3 contains 16 residues. CDR3 nucleotide sequence: TGTGCCAGTAGTATAGTACGACAGGTATATTTGGATGGCTACACCTTC. Its protein is CASSIVRQVYLDGYTF.

As for this clonotype: A much larger clone sits a single nucleotide away, making a read error possible. The conserved closing phenylalanine or tryptophan is absent in this CDR3, likely reflecting a read error. The CDR3 DNA reads as TGCAGTGCTAAGGGGAGGGCAAATTCACCCCTCCACTTA. The encoded protein is CSAKGRANSPLHL. This rearrangement joins TRBV20-1 to TRBJ1-6, with a possible D match to TRBD1 (5 bases). CDR3 length: 13 residues. CDR1 and CDR2 from the germline V gene are DFQATT and SNEGSKA (reference sequence). The germline V and J ends were trimmed by 4 bases and 7 bases, with 11 bases remaining between them.

This rearrangement joins TRBV24-1 to TRBJ1-1; D gene unclear. The V gene lost 10 bases and the J gene lost 2 bases, with 10 bases spanning the gap. The CDR3 is 12 residues long. CDR1 and CDR2 (germline): KGHDR, SFDVKD. This chain's CDR3 is CATAGDNTEAFF. CDR3 DNA: TGTGCCACTGCAGGAGATAACACTGAAGCTTTCTTT.

To note about this clonotype: Its ends do not fully match the called genes, so a read error is possible. J is TRBJ1-6 and V is TRBV12-3 or TRBV12-4; D might be TRBD1 (6 bases). The CDR3 extends over 17 amino acids. DNA for the CDR3: TGTGCCAGCAGTTTAGAGACCGGGACATCCCTTGGTTCACCCCTCCAATTT. It yields the protein CASSLETGTSLGSPLQF.

The gene calls are TRBV25-1 and TRBJ1-6; no definite D call. Trimming left V 7 bases short and J 7 bases short, with 14 bases between. The CDR3 runs to 14 residues. CDR1 MGHDK and CDR2 SYGVNS come from the germline V gene. CDR3 coding DNA: TGTGCCAGCAAAGATCCGGTTTACAATTCACCCCTCCACTTT. This sequence encodes CASKDPVYNSPLHF.